This is a list of T cell receptor beta chains from one sample in a study of T cells in Graves' hyperthyroidism and ophthalmopathy. From the multiplex PCR reads, TCRdb called clonotypes with MiXCR, one entry per CDR3 protein. The profile shows roughly 500,000 distinct CDR3 sequences, over 45% of them singletons. Sequencing was performed on peripheral blood or thyroid tissue (not recorded which). All receptors come from an adult woman with Graves' disease, either hyperthyroidism or ophthalmopathy (not recorded which). Each CDR3 is given with its conserved first and last residue. A D gene is named only where the DNA matches it firmly. Rows may omit the clone size; those that give it use once, few, many or a size class.

CDR3nt	CDR3aa	v_gene	d_gene	j_gene	abundance
TGTGCCATCACGCCGGGACCTTCCTATGGCTACACCTTC	CAITPGPSYGYTF	TRBV7-2	NA	TRBJ1-2	many
TGTGCCAGCAGTTATAGTTCCTACGAGCAGTACTTC	CASSYSSYEQYF	TRBV6-2/TRBV6-3	NA	TRBJ2-7	many
TGTGCCAGCAGCTTGAATCAGGAAGAGCAGTACTTC	CASSLNQEEQYF	TRBV7-3	NA	TRBJ2-7	NA
TGTGCCAGCAGTTACTCAGGCGTGTCAGATTCACCCCTCCACTTT	CASSYSGVSDSPLHF	TRBV6-2/TRBV6-3	NA	TRBJ1-6	NA
TGTGCCAGCAGTGAACTCGACAGGGGTGGAGGCTACACCTTC	CASSELDRGGGYTF	TRBV11-2	TRBD1	TRBJ1-2	many
TGTGCCAGCAGCTTAGATATCAGCTCTGGAAACACCATATATTTT	CASSLDISSGNTIYF	TRBV7-2	NA	TRBJ1-3	once
TGTGCCAGCTCCCCGGGACAGGTAGACAATCAGCCCCAGCATTTT	CASSPGQVDNQPQHF	TRBV9	TRBD1	TRBJ1-5	few
TGTGCCAGCAGCCAAGATATGGGCCGACGGAAAGGCTACACCTTC	CASSQDMGRRKGYTF	TRBV14	NA	TRBJ1-2	few
TGTGCCTGGAGTGTCCGCGGTAAGGGTCAGCCCCAGCATTTT	CAWSVRGKGQPQHF	TRBV9	NA	TRBJ1-5	NA
TGTGCCAGCAGCACCCGGACCGATTTGGAGCAGTACTTC	CASSTRTDLEQYF	TRBV7-9	NA	TRBJ2-7	NA
TGCGCCAGCAGCCAAGTATTATTGGGCGAGCAGTACTTC	CASSQVLLGEQYF	TRBV7-3	NA	TRBJ2-7	NA
TGCAGTGCTAGTTCTACGGTCACTGAAGCTTTCTTT	CSASSTVTEAFF	TRBV20-1	NA	TRBJ1-1	few
TGTGCCAGCAGCTCCCCACCCTCTAGCGGGAGGGCCAGCGACGAGCAGTACTTC	CASSSPPSSGRASDEQYF	TRBV7-9	TRBD2	TRBJ2-7	many
TGTGCCACCAGCAGAGATTTGGGGAATCAGCCCCAGCATTTT	CATSRDLGNQPQHF	TRBV15	NA	TRBJ1-5	few
TGTGCCAGCAGCGTGGCAGGGGAGAACTATGGCTACACCTTC	CASSVAGENYGYTF	TRBV9	NA	TRBJ1-2	NA
TGCGCCAGCAGTGAGTCGACAACAGGGGGATACCAAGAGACCCAGTACTTC	CASSESTTGGYQETQYF	TRBV10-1	TRBD1	TRBJ2-5	NA
TGCAGCGTTGTAGAGGGGGGCGCTGAAGCCTTCTTT	CSVVEGGAEAFF	TRBV29-1	NA	TRBJ1-1	NA
TGTGCCAGCAGCGCCCGACAGGGGGAGTTGAGCGGCTACACCTTC	CASSARQGELSGYTF	TRBV25-1	TRBD1	TRBJ1-2	NA